This is a list of T cell receptor beta chains from one sample in a study of blood T cell repertoires in COVID-19. TCRdb keeps only in-frame clones here, not all; method: immunoSEQ multiplex PCR. The data hold approximately 290,000 clones, with approximately 85% observed a single time. What was sequenced was peripheral blood. These receptors were taken from a human donor with COVID-19, enrolled during active disease. The donor label of this sample is uncertain. Both conserved end residues are part of each CDR3. Each record gives: V gene, J gene, D gene, clone size, CDR3 protein, CDR3 DNA. D genes are given only for firm matches. Clone size is stated in some rows and not others, as once, few, many or a class when expanded.

TRBV2	TRBJ1-1	TRBD1	.	CASRWTGNTEAFF	TGTGCCAGCAGATGGACAGGGAACACTGAAGCTTTCTTT
TRBV19	TRBJ1-4	TRBD1	.	CASSPTGVNEKLFF	TGTGCCAGTAGTCCGACAGGGGTTAATGAAAAACTGTTTTTT
TRBV28	TRBJ2-2	.	.	CALRAELVGELFF	TGTGCCCTCCGTGCTGAGCTTGTCGGGGAGCTGTTTTTT
TRBV7-2	TRBJ2-5	.	few	CASTSAQTQYF	TGTGCCAGCACTAGTGCGCAGACCCAGTACTTC
TRBV5-4	TRBJ1-1	TRBD1	.	CASSYPTGGTEAFF	TGTGCCAGCAGTTACCCAACAGGGGGCACTGAAGCTTTCTTT
TRBV5-1	TRBJ2-6	.	few	CASSFLGETRSGANVLTF	TGCGCCAGCAGCTTTTTAGGGGAAACTCGCTCTGGGGCCAACGTCCTGACTTTC
TRBV7-9	TRBJ2-5	.	.	CASSQKETQYF	TGTGCCAGCAGTCAAAAAGAGACCCAGTACTTC
TRBV11-3	TRBJ2-3	.	.	CASSTSGADTQYF	TGTGCCAGCAGCACCTCAGGGGCCGATACGCAGTATTTT
TRBV9	TRBJ1-1	.	.	CASSVSSQGTEAFF	TGTGCCAGCAGCGTATCCTCGCAGGGCACTGAAGCTTTCTTT
TRBV3-1/TRBV3-2	TRBJ2-1	.	.	CASSSAWGRYNEQFF	TGTGCCAGCAGCTCCGCGTGGGGCCGTTACAATGAGCAGTTCTTC
TRBV28	TRBJ1-1	.	.	CASSWALGNTEAFF	TGTGCCAGCAGTTGGGCGTTAGGGAACACTGAAGCTTTCTTT
TRBV28	TRBJ1-4	TRBD1	.	CASSQLQGANEKLFF	TGTGCCAGCAGTCAACTACAGGGGGCTAATGAAAAACTGTTTTTT
TRBV7-8	TRBJ1-1	TRBD1	.	CASSYRTGGFAEAFF	TGTGCCAGCAGCTACCGGACAGGGGGCTTCGCTGAAGCTTTCTTT
TRBV18	TRBJ2-7	TRBD2	.	CASSPSGRVYEQYF	TGTGCCAGCTCGCCTAGCGGGAGAGTTTACGAGCAGTACTTC
TRBV19	TRBJ2-1	TRBD2	.	CASSTPGLAGSQQFF	TGTGCCAGTAGTACCCCGGGACTAGCGGGATCTCAGCAGTTCTTC
TRBV9	TRBJ1-1	.	.	CASSVDKGGVFNTEAFF	TGTGCCAGCAGCGTAGATAAGGGAGGGGTTTTTAACACTGAAGCTTTCTTT
TRBV27	TRBJ1-2	.	.	CASSELGDYGYTF	TGTGCCAGCAGCGAGCTGGGAGACTATGGCTACACCTTC
TRBV5-4	TRBJ2-7	TRBD2	.	CASSLAGVAGTYEQYF	TGTGCCAGCAGCTTGGCCGGGGTAGCGGGGACCTACGAGCAGTACTTC
TRBV30	TRBJ2-1	TRBD2	.	CAWSVLLAGTNEQFF	TGTGCCTGGAGTGTACTGTTAGCGGGAACCAATGAGCAGTTCTTC
TRBV19	TRBJ2-6	TRBD1	.	CASSRDRDYSPGANVLTF	TGTGCCAGTAGTAGGGACAGGGATTATTCCCCCGGGGCCAACGTCCTGACTTTC
TRBV5-1	TRBJ2-5	TRBD1	.	CASSLGDRGLETQYF	TGCGCCAGCAGCTTGGGGGACAGGGGGCTAGAGACCCAGTACTTC
TRBV9	TRBJ1-4	.	.	CASFPPWDTSEKLFF	TGTGCCAGCTTCCCCCCGTGGGACACGTCTGAAAAACTGTTTTTT
TRBV28	TRBJ1-6	.	.	CASSSQGSWDSPLHF	TGTGCCAGCAGTTCCCAGGGTAGCTGGGATTCACCCCTCCACTTT
TRBV15	TRBJ2-1	TRBD2	.	CATSRDLGLAGDPRKGYGQFF	TGTGCCACCAGCAGAGATTTAGGGCTAGCGGGAGACCCCCGGAAGGGGTACGGGCAGTTCTTC
TRBV27	TRBJ1-2	TRBD1	.	CASSLRVGGHRGLANYGYTF	TGTGCCAGCAGTTTAAGAGTAGGGGGGCACAGGGGGCTAGCTAACTATGGCTACACCTTC
TRBV4-3	TRBJ2-7	.	.	CASSQDRGYYEQYF	TGCGCCAGCAGCCAAGATCGCGGATACTACGAGCAGTACTTC
TRBV28	TRBJ2-7	TRBD1	.	CASTPGTGKSYEQYF	TGTGCCAGCACCCCTGGGACAGGGAAGTCCTACGAGCAGTACTTC
TRBV28	TRBJ1-1	.	.	CASSDTGFAEAFF	TGTGCCAGCAGTGATACAGGGTTCGCTGAAGCTTTCTTT
TRBV19	TRBJ1-6	TRBD1	.	CASSTTGGLQSPLHF	TGTGCCAGTAGCACGACAGGGGGCCTTCAGTCACCCCTCCACTTT
TRBV19	TRBJ2-1	TRBD1	.	CASSPFGQGGHNEQFF	TGTGCCAGTAGTCCGTTTGGACAGGGGGGACACAATGAGCAGTTCTTC
TRBV2	TRBJ2-3	.	.	CASSHGETDTQYF	TGTGCCAGCAGTCACGGGGAAACAGATACGCAGTATTTT
TRBV18	TRBJ2-7	.	once	CASSTRQDYEQYF	TGTGCCAGCTCAACACGACAGGACTACGAGCAGTACTTC
TRBV3-1/TRBV3-2	TRBJ1-2	.	.	CASSPREGYGYTF	TGTGCCAGCAGCCCTCGGGAGGGGTATGGCTACACCTTC
TRBV7-8	TRBJ2-2	TRBD2	.	CASSLVASGRTGELFF	TGTGCCAGCAGCTTAGTGGCTAGCGGGAGGACCGGGGAGCTGTTTTTT
TRBV5-5	TRBJ1-1	.	.	CASSPRGDGTEAFF	TGTGCCAGCAGCCCTAGGGGCGATGGCACTGAAGCTTTCTTT
TRBV7-8	TRBJ2-2	.	.	CASSLVQLPNTGELFF	TGTGCCAGCAGCTTAGTACAGCTTCCGAACACCGGGGAGCTGTTTTTT
TRBV5-1	TRBJ2-1	TRBD1	.	CASTRQGTGGHEQFF	TGCGCCAGCACCCGACAGGGGACAGGGGGGCATGAGCAGTTCTTC
TRBV12-5	TRBJ2-5	.	.	CASGLVLSDF	TGTGCTAGTGGTTTGGTACTATCGGACTTC
TRBV3-1/TRBV3-2	TRBJ2-7	TRBD2	.	CASSPVAGVSYEQYF	TGTGCCAGCAGTCCCGTAGCGGGGGTCTCCTACGAGCAGTACTTC
TRBV5-5	TRBJ1-1	.	once	CASSLDLVEIAEAFF	TGTGCCAGCAGCTTGGACTTGGTCGAGATCGCTGAAGCTTTCTTT
TRBV5-4	TRBJ1-2	.	.	CASSLGGGGFYGYTF	TGTGCCAGCAGCTTGGGTGGGGGCGGCTTCTATGGCTACACCTTC
TRBV4-1	TRBJ2-7	TRBD2	.	CASSQDRVASGSDEQYF	TGCGCCAGCAGCCAAGATAGGGTAGCGAGCGGGAGTGACGAGCAGTACTTC
TRBV10-3	TRBJ2-6	.	.	CAISDSSGANVLTF	TGTGCCATCAGTGACAGCTCTGGGGCCAACGTCCTGACTTTC
TRBV5-4	TRBJ2-6	TRBD1	.	CASTKDRVDGNVLTF	TGTGCCAGCACCAAAGACAGGGTTGACGGCAACGTCCTGACTTTC
TRBV9	TRBJ1-3	TRBD1	.	CASSATGGIRSGNTIYF	TGTGCCAGCAGCGCAACAGGGGGTATTCGCTCTGGAAACACCATATATTTT
TRBV11-2	TRBJ2-7	TRBD2	.	CASSWGTSGPYEQYF	TGTGCCAGCAGCTGGGGGACTAGCGGACCCTACGAGCAGTACTTC
TRBV19	TRBJ1-1	TRBD1	.	CASSHRDREIGNTEAFF	TGTGCCAGTAGTCATCGGGACAGAGAAATAGGGAACACTGAAGCTTTCTTT
TRBV6-2/TRBV6-3	TRBJ1-3	.	.	CASSQDLSGNTIYF	TGTGCCAGCAGTCAAGACTTGTCTGGAAACACCATATATTTT
TRBV29-1	TRBJ1-2	.	.	CSVDLQGTYGYTF	TGCAGCGTTGACCTACAGGGAACCTATGGCTACACCTTC
TRBV5-1	TRBJ2-2	TRBD2	.	CASSPAGTSGNTGELFF	TGCGCCAGCAGCCCGGCTGGGACTAGCGGGAACACCGGGGAGCTGTTTTTT
TRBV30	TRBJ2-3	TRBD2	.	CAWIPSGRARGTQYF	TGTGCCTGGATTCCAAGCGGGAGGGCCAGGGGTACGCAGTATTTT
TRBV28	TRBJ1-1	.	.	CASTLPHNTEAFF	TGTGCCAGCACCCTCCCACATAACACTGAAGCTTTCTTT
TRBV11-2	TRBJ1-6	TRBD1	.	CASSDPGQGNSPLHF	TGTGCCAGCAGCGACCCGGGACAGGGGAATTCACCCCTCCACTTT
TRBV28	TRBJ2-3	.	once	CASTYLGLGASTDTQYF	TGTGCCAGCACTTATCTAGGTTTGGGTGCTAGCACAGATACGCAGTATTTT
TRBV6-6	TRBJ2-1	.	.	CASLEGLRNNEQFF	TGTGCCAGCCTGGAGGGCCTAAGGAACAATGAGCAGTTCTTC
TRBV27	TRBJ2-7	TRBD1	.	CASQRTGQFISSYEQYF	TGTGCCAGCCAGAGGACAGGCCAGTTCATAAGTAGCTACGAGCAGTACTTC
TRBV3-1/TRBV3-2	TRBJ1-2	.	.	CASSVNRVGGYTF	TGTGCCAGCAGCGTTAACAGGGTGGGGGGCTACACCTTC
TRBV10-1	TRBJ2-1	TRBD1	.	CASSESTGVHYNEQFF	TGCGCCAGCAGTGAGTCTACAGGGGTTCACTACAATGAGCAGTTCTTC
TRBV7-7	TRBJ2-3	TRBD2	.	CASSPTGGSSTDTQYF	TGTGCTAGCAGCCCAACCGGGGGGTCTAGCACAGATACGCAGTATTTT
TRBV6-6	TRBJ1-1	.	.	CASKPDTEAFF	TGTGCCAGTAAGCCCGACACTGAAGCTTTCTTT